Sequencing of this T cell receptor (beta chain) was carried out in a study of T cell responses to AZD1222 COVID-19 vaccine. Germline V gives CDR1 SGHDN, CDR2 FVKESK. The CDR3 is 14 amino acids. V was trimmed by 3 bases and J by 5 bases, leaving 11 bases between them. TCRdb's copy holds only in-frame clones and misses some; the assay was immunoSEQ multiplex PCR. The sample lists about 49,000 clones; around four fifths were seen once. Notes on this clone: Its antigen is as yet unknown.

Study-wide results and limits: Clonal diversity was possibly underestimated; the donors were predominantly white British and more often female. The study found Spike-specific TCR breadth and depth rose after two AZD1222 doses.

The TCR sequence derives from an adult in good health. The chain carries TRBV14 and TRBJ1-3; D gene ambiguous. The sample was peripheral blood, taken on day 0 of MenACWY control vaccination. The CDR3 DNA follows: TGTGCCAGCAGCCAGTATGGCAGTAGAAACACCATATATTTT. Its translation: CASSQYGSRNTIYF.